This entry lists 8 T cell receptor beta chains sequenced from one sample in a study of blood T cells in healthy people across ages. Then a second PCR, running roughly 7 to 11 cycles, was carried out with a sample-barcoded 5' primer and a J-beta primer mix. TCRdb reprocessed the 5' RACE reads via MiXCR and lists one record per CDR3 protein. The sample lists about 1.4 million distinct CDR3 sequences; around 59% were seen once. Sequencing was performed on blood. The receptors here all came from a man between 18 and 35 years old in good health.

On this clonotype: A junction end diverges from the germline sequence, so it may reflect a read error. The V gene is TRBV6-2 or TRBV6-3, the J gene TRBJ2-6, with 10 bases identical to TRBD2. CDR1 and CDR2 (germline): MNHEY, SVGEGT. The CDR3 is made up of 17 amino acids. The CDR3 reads CASSRLAGNSGASVLTF. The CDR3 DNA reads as TGTGCCAGCAGCAGACTAGCGGGCAACTCTGGGGCCAGCGTCCTGACTTTC.

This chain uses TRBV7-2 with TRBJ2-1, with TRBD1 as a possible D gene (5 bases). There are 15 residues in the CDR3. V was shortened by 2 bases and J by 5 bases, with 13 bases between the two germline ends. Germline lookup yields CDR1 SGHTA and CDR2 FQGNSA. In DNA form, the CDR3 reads TGTGCCAGCAGCTTAACTGGTGGGGCCGACAATGAGCAGTTCTTC. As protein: CASSLTGGADNEQFF.

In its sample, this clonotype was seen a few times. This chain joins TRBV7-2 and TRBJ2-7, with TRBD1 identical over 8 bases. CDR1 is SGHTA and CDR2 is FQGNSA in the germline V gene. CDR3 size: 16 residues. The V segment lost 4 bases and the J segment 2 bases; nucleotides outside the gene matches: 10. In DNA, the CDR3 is TGTGCCAGCAGCTATATCGCGAACAGGGGGGCCTACGAGCAGTACTTC. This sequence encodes CASSYIANRGAYEQYF.

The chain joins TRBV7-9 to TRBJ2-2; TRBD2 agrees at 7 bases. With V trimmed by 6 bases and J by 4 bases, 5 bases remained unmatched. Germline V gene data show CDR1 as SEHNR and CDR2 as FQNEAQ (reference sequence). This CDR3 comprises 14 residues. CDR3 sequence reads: CASRDGRITGELFF. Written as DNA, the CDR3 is TGTGCCAGCAGGGACGGGAGGATCACCGGGGAGCTGTTTTTT.

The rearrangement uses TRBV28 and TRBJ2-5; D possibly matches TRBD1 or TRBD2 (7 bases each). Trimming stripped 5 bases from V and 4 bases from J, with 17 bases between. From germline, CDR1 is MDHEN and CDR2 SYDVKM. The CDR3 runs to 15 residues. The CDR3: CASSARGDSSETQYF. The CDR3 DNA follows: TGTGCCAGCAGTGCTCGGGGGGACAGTTCAGAGACCCAGTACTTC. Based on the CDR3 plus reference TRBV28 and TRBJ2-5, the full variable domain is DVKVTQSSRYLVKRTGEKVFLECVQDMDHENMFWYRQDPGLGLRLIYFSYDVKMKEKGDIPEGYSVSREKKERFSLILESASTNQTSMYLCASSARGDSSETQYFGPGTRLLVL.

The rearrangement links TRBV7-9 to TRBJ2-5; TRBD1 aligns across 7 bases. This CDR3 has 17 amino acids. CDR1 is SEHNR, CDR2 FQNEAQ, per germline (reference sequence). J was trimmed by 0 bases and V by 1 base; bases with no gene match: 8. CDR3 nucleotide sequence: TGTGCCAGCAGCTTAGATACAGGGGAATGGTACCAAGAGACCCAGTACTTC. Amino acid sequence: CASSLDTGEWYQETQYF. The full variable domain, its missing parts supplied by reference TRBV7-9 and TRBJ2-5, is DTGVSQNPRHKITKRGQNVTFRCDPISEHNRLYWYRQTLGQGPEFLTYFQNEAQLEKSRLLSDRFSAERPKGSFSTLEIQRTEQGDSAMYLCASSLDTGEWYQETQYFGPGTRLLVL.

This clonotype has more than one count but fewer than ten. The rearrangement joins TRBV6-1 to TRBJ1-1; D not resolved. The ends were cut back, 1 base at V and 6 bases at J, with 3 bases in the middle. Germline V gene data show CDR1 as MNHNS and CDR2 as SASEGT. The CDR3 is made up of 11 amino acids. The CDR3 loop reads CASSEVSEAFF. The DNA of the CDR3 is TGTGCCAGCAGTGAAGTCTCTGAAGCTTTCTTT.

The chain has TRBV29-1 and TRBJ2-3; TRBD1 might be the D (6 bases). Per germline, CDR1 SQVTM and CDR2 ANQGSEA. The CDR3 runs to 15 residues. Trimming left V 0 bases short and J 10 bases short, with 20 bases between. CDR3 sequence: CSVEDPTGPSPSQYF. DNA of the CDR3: TGCAGCGTTGAAGATCCGACAGGCCCAAGCCCTTCGCAGTATTTT.